These 28 T cell receptor beta chains were sequenced from one sample in a study of T cells after yellow fever vaccination. Each CDR3 protein is one row after TCRdb ran MiXCR on the 5' RACE reads. This sample has 300,000 to 350,000 distinct CDR3 sequences, with 4% to 5.5% found just once. The sequencing used PBMCs, collected 15 days after the yellow fever booster vaccination. The receptors derive from a man younger than 35 who received the YFV17D yellow fever vaccine.

This clonotype turned up a few times. This chain connects TRBV28 to TRBJ2-5; 8 nucleotides line up with TRBD1. Trimming removed 7 bases from V and 5 bases from J; junction bases left unmatched: 9. The CDR3 length is 14 residues. Germline V gives CDR1 MDHEN, CDR2 SYDVKM. CDR3: CASTLGQGGETQYF. The CDR3 DNA sequence: TGTGCCAGCACTCTAGGACAGGGCGGGGAGACCCAGTACTTC.

In its sample, this clonotype was seen many times. V and J are TRBV7-9 and TRBJ2-3, with a possible D match to TRBD1 (5 bases). Trimming left V 5 bases short and J 0 bases short, with 18 bases between. Germline-derived CDR1 and CDR2 are SEHNR and FQNEAQ (reference sequence). This CDR3 has 17 residues. CDR3 residues: CASSDTLDSTSTDTQYF. For the CDR3, the DNA is TGTGCCAGCAGCGATACACTCGACAGTACTAGCACAGATACGCAGTATTTT.

This clonotype was seen only a few times. The chain employs TRBV5-1 and TRBJ1-4, with a possible D match to TRBD1 (6 bases). Per the germline V gene, CDR1 is SGHRS and CDR2 is YFSETQ. CDR3 length equals 17 residues. The V gene lost 3 bases and the J gene lost 7 bases, with 22 bases spanning the gap. Here the CDR3 reads CASSSPPDSAGGEKLFF. CDR3 nucleotide sequence: TGCGCCAGCAGCTCCCCCCCGGACAGCGCGGGGGGTGAAAAACTGTTTTTT.

This clonotype has at least ten counts. This chain connects TRBV7-9 to TRBJ2-7, with 7 nucleotides matching TRBD2. The germline gives CDR1 SEHNR, CDR2 FQNEAQ (reference sequence). This CDR3 comprises 13 residues. The V segment lost 6 bases and the J segment 1 base; nucleotides outside the gene matches: 3. CDR3 DNA: TGTGCCAGCAGGGGGGGGATATCCTACGAGCAGTACTTC. This translates into CASRGGISYEQYF.

This clonotype was observed a few times. The chain recombines TRBV7-8 with TRBJ1-5, with D unclear. The CDR3 runs to 15 residues. The V end was cut by 1 base, the J end by 3 bases, with 10 bases between. In germline, CDR1 is SGHVS, CDR2 FQNEAQ. For the CDR3, the DNA is TGTGCCAGCAGCTTAGAGCTCGGGGACAATCAGCCCCAGCATTTT. Translation: CASSLELGDNQPQHF. The full variable domain, rest sourced from reference TRBV7-8 and TRBJ1-5, is GAGVSQSPRYKVAKRGQDVALRCDPISGHVSLFWYQQALGQGPEFLTYFQNEAQLDKSGLPSDRFFAERPEGSVSTLKIQRTQQEDSAVYLCASSLELGDNQPQHFGDGTRLSIL.

This clonotype occurred many times. The V and J genes are TRBV5-1 and TRBJ2-1, with 7 bases fitting TRBD1. Germline V CDR1 and CDR2: SGHRS, YFSETQ. The CDR3 is made up of 15 amino acids. Unmatched junction bases numbered 9, after V lost 0 bases and J lost 9 bases. The CDR3 spells CASSLEEAGGGEQFF. For the CDR3, the DNA is TGCGCCAGCAGCTTGGAGGAGGCAGGGGGTGGTGAGCAGTTCTTC. Based on the CDR3 plus reference TRBV5-1 and TRBJ2-1, the full variable domain is KAGVTQTPRYLIKTRGQQVTLSCSPISGHRSVSWYQQTPGQGLQFLFEYFSETQRNKGNFPGRFSGRQFSNSRSEMNVSTLELGDSALYLCASSLEEAGGGEQFFGPGTRLTVL.

The chain is built from TRBV19 and TRBJ1-1; D gene uncertain. Looked up from germline, CDR1 is LNHDA and CDR2 is SQIVND (reference sequence). The CDR3 totals 12 residues. V lost 3 bases to trimming and J lost 1 base, with 3 bases between them. CDR3 nucleotides: TGTGCCAGTAGTATGAGGAACACTGAAGCTTTCTTT. Translated: CASSMRNTEAFF.

This clonotype was counted ten times or more. The gene calls are TRBV6-5 and TRBJ2-2, with no clear D. The CDR3 has 14 residues. Deletions cut 6 bases from V and 5 bases from J, with 13 bases between. Germline assignment: CDR1 MNHEY and CDR2 SVGAGI. For the CDR3, the DNA is TGTGCCAGCAGCCTCTACGGCCAGACCGGGGAGCTGTTTTTT. It codes for CASSLYGQTGELFF.

The chain combines TRBV29-1 with TRBJ2-7; 14 bases match TRBD2. The CDR3 consists of 14 residues. Trimming removed 6 bases from V and 5 bases from J; junction bases left unmatched: 6. The germline gives CDR1 SQVTM, CDR2 ANQGSEA. This chain's CDR3 is CSVQGLAGVHEQYF. The CDR3 coding sequence is TGCAGCGTCCAGGGACTAGCGGGGGTCCACGAGCAGTACTTC.

This clonotype was counted between two and nine times. The CDR3 bases are TGCGCCAGCAGCTTGGCCCAACGGGGCTATGGCTACACCTTC. Translating it yields CASSLAQRGYGYTF. V gene TRBV5-1 combines with J gene TRBJ1-2; the D is unclear. CDR1 and CDR2 (germline): SGHRS, YFSETQ. This CDR3 spans 14 amino acids. Trimming pared 0 bases from V and 4 bases from J, leaving 10 bases between.

The table lists this clonotype with many counts. V and J are TRBV28 and TRBJ1-2, with D unresolved. Per the germline V gene, CDR1 is MDHEN and CDR2 is SYDVKM. This CDR3 has 12 amino acids. V was shortened by 4 bases and J by 4 bases, with 7 bases between the two germline ends. The DNA of the CDR3 is TGTGCCAGCAGTTATCATCCCTATGGCTACACCTTC. Its translation is CASSYHPYGYTF.

The V gene is TRBV6-1, the J gene TRBJ2-7; TRBD1 aligns across 9 bases. This CDR3 has 15 residues. Germline trimming cut 1 base from V and 2 bases from J; bases unmatched to any gene: 3. Germline values: CDR1 MNHNS, CDR2 SASEGT. CDR3 region: CASSEEGQGAYEQYF. The CDR3 DNA reads TGTGCCAGCAGTGAAGAGGGACAGGGCGCCTACGAGCAGTACTTC.

In its sample, this clonotype was seen many times. V usage is TRBV7-9 and J usage is TRBJ1-6, with a weak D call TRBD1 (6 bases). Germline V gene data show CDR1 as SEHNR and CDR2 as FQNEAQ (reference sequence). Trimming took off 1 base at V and 14 bases at J, with 12 bases between the two ends. The CDR3 has 13 residues. CDR3 residues: CASSLDYPGALHF. CDR3 in DNA: TGTGCCAGCAGCTTAGACTACCCAGGGGCCCTCCACTTT. The entire variable domain, with the rest obtained from reference TRBV7-9 and TRBJ1-6, is as follows: DTGVSQNPRHKITKRGQNVTFRCDPISEHNRLYWYRQTLGQGPEFLTYFQNEAQLEKSRLLSDRFSAERPKGSFSTLEIQRTEQGDSAMYLCASSLDYPGALHFGNGTRLTVT.

The table lists this clonotype with a few counts. This chain joins TRBV5-1 and TRBJ2-7, with D unresolved. V shed 0 bases and J shed 0 bases, with 13 bases lying between them. Germline-derived CDR1 and CDR2 are SGHRS and YFSETQ. The CDR3 contains 16 residues. CDR3 DNA sequence: TGCGCCAGCAGCTTGGGTGGCAGGATTAGCTCCTACGAGCAGTACTTC. Translation gives CASSLGGRISSYEQYF.

This clonotype was observed many times. The CDR3 loop reads CSASRVGGSNQPQHF. The CDR3 DNA sequence: TGCAGTGCTAGTCGAGTTGGGGGGAGCAATCAGCCCCAGCATTTT. This chain connects TRBV20-1 to TRBJ1-5, with TRBD1 as a possible D gene (5 bases). Trimming took off 3 bases at V and 1 base at J, with 13 bases between the two ends. The CDR3 sequence is 15 residues long. The V gene's germline CDR1 is DFQATT and CDR2 SNEGSKA (reference sequence).

There are a few counts of this clonotype. This chain links TRBV4-2 with TRBJ1-2, with unresolved D. CDR3 length equals 14 residues. Germline V gene lookup returns CDR1 LGHNA and CDR2 YNFKEQ. Trimming removed 0 bases at V and 9 bases at J, with 14 bases between. The CDR3, as DNA: TGTGCCAGCAGCCAAGATGGATCCGAGCCCAGCTACACCTTC. It yields the protein CASSQDGSEPSYTF.

This clonotype has at least ten counts. V and J are TRBV5-5 and TRBJ2-3; D is ambiguous. V lost 4 bases and J 0 bases, leaving 9 bases between the germline ends. The CDR3 spans 14 residues. Germline loops: CDR1 SGHKS, CDR2 YYEKEE (reference sequence). CDR3 coding DNA: TGTGCCAGCAGCATCTCGGACAGCACAGATACGCAGTATTTT. Translation: CASSISDSTDTQYF.

In its sample, this clonotype was seen a few times. The chain joins TRBV28 to TRBJ2-3; 7 bases agree with TRBD2. CDR1 is MDHEN, CDR2 SYDVKM, per germline. The CDR3 loop spans 15 amino acids. Germline trimming cut 3 bases from V and 2 bases from J; bases unmatched to any gene: 5. The CDR3, as DNA: TGTGCCAGCAGTTTCGGGGGGTTGGTCACAGATACGCAGTATTTT. Residues: CASSFGGLVTDTQYF.

J is TRBJ2-2 and V is TRBV7-8; perhaps TRBD1 as D (5 bases). Deletions cut 8 bases from V and 2 bases from J, with 15 bases between. The CDR3 sequence is 15 residues long. The V gene's germline CDR1 is SGHVS and CDR2 FQNEAQ. CDR3 nucleotides: TGTGCCAGCGGATACAGGCGGATTAACACCGGGGAGCTGTTTTTT. It specifies CASGYRRINTGELFF.

This clonotype was seen many times. The V call is TRBV7-9, the J call TRBJ2-2, with D unresolved. Germline lookup yields CDR1 SEHNR and CDR2 FQNEAQ (reference sequence). The CDR3 covers 12 residues. Trimming removed 6 bases from V and 3 bases from J, with 5 bases in between. The CDR3 sequence is CASRRDTGELFF. The CDR3 nucleotides are TGTGCCAGCAGAAGGGACACCGGGGAGCTGTTTTTT.

This clonotype was seen ten or more times. This chain uses TRBV20-1 with TRBJ2-1; 7 bases are shared with TRBD2. Germline CDR1 is DFQATT and CDR2 is SNEGSKA (reference sequence). The junction had 13 bases not matched to a gene; V was cut back by 3 bases and J by 5 bases. The CDR3 length is 16 residues. CDR3: CSARGQRLALNNEQFF. The CDR3 coding sequence is TGCAGTGCTAGGGGTCAGCGACTAGCCCTCAACAATGAGCAGTTCTTC.

V and J are TRBV5-1 and TRBJ1-6, with D hard to call. Germline values: CDR1 SGHRS, CDR2 YFSETQ. CDR3 length equals 17 residues. V lost 2 bases and J 0 bases, leaving 12 bases between the germline ends. For the CDR3, the DNA is TGCGCCAGCAGCTTCCTCCAACCGAGCTCCTATAATTCACCCCTCCACTTT. As protein: CASSFLQPSSYNSPLHF.

The table lists this clonotype with many counts. The CDR3, as DNA: TGTGCCAGCAGTACCCGACTAGCGGGGGGGGCTCCGGAGACCCAGTACTTC. Its protein product is CASSTRLAGGAPETQYF. This chain joins TRBV12-3 or TRBV12-4 and TRBJ2-5, with 14 bases matching TRBD2. V lost 5 bases and J lost 5; bases outside the gene matches: 10. The CDR3 has 17 residues.

J is TRBJ1-5 and V is TRBV19, with D unresolved. V lost 9 bases and J lost 6, with 15 bases in between. The CDR3 totals 13 residues. From germline, CDR1 is LNHDA and CDR2 SQIVND (reference sequence). CDR3 region: CASTVGGRQPQHF. CDR3 nucleotide sequence: TGTGCCAGCACCGTTGGCGGGCGTCAGCCCCAGCATTTT.

The chain employs TRBV27 and TRBJ1-2; D is perhaps TRBD1 (6 bases). The CDR3 has 16 residues. Trimming left V 4 bases short and J 0 bases short, with 15 bases between. CDR1 and CDR2 (germline): MNHEY, SMNVEV (reference sequence). The CDR3 loop is CASSSLQGPTNYGYTF. The CDR3, as DNA: TGTGCCAGCAGTTCCCTACAGGGCCCCACTAACTATGGCTACACCTTC.

The chain joins TRBV27 to TRBJ2-1; TRBD2 matches 7 bases. V shed 5 bases and J 6 bases; nucleotides not matched to a gene: 10. This CDR3 spans 15 amino acids. CDR1 is MNHEY and CDR2 is SMNVEV in the germline V gene (reference sequence). CDR3 in DNA: TGTGCCAGCAGTCGTCTGGGACTACCCATCAATGAGCAGTTCTTC. Its translation: CASSRLGLPINEQFF.

This clonotype was counted between two and nine times. In DNA form, the CDR3 reads TGTGCCAGCAGTTACTTCGGAGGCACAGATACGCAGTATTTT. This translates into CASSYFGGTDTQYF. This chain uses TRBV6-5 with TRBJ2-3; D uncertain. This CDR3 region has 14 residues. V was clipped by 1 base and J by 1 base, with 6 bases between them. CDR1 is MNHEY, CDR2 SVGAGI, per germline.

This clonotype has a count of ten or more. V usage is TRBV7-9 and J usage is TRBJ1-1, with D unresolved. The CDR3 extends over 15 amino acids. V lost 2 bases to trimming and J lost 3 bases, with 13 bases between them. Germline CDR1 reads SEHNR; CDR2 reads FQNEAQ (reference sequence). The CDR3 DNA is TGTGCCAGCAGCTTATCGTTTACCCCGGACACTGAAGCTTTCTTT. As protein: CASSLSFTPDTEAFF.